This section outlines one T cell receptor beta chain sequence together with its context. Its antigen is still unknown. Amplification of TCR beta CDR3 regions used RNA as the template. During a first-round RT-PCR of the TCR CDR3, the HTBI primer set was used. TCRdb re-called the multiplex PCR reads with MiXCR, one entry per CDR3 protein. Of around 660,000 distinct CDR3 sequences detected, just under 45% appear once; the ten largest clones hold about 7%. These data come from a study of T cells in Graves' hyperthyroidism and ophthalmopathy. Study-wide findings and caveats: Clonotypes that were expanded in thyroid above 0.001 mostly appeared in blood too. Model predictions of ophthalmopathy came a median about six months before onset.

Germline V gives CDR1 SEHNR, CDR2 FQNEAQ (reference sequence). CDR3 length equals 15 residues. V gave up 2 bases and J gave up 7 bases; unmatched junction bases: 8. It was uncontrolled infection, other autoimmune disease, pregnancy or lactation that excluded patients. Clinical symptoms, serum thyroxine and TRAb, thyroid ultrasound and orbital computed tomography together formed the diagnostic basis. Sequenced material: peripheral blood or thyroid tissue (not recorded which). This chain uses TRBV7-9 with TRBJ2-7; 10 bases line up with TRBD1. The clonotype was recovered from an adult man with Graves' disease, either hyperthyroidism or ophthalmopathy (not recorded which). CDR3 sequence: CASSLRTGGSSEQYF. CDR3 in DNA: TGTGCCAGCAGCTTACGGACAGGGGGATCAAGTGAGCAGTACTTC.